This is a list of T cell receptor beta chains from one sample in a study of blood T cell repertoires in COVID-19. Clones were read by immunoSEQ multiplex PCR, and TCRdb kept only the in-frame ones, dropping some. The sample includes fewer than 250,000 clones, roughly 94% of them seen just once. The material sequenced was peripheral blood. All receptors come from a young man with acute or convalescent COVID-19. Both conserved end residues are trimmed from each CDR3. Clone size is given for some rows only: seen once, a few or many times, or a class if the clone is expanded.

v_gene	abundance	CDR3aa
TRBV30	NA	AWSVLPSSYNEQF
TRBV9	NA	ASSAGQGGTGELF
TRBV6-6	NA	ASSPQVGYSGGPAFYEQY
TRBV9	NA	ASSVDSTTDTQY
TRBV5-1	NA	ASSLLSGGTKPSTDTQY
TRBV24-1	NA	ATSVGGSGANVLT
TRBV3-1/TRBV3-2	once	ASSQLAGPQH
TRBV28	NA	ASSLVTRAGELF
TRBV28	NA	ASSSGQGANNEQF
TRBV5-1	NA	ASSATSGSGTGELF
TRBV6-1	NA	ASSEWRGGSRETQY
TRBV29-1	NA	SVQDRPNEQF
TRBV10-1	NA	ASIYRDYEQY
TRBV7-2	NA	ASSLEAGGPVAQY
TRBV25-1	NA	ASSRQGEETQY
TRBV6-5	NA	ASTRGTQNNEQF
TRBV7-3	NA	ASSLAGVGEQY
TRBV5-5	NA	ASSIWTGPYEQY
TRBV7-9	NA	ASSLAQAQPQH
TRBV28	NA	ASSFRGGRNYEQY
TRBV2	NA	ASSRGYEQY
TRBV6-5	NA	ASRADRGRNQPQH
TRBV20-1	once	SASRGTTPKVNEQF
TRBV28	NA	ASSLRGYEQY
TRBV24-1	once	ATSNERDEQF
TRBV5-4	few	ASGGRGAAQTYEQY
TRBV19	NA	ASSMTSGGAGQGTQY
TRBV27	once	ASSIDRYSNQPQH
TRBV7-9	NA	ASMGQGVLIETQY
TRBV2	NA	ASSGTEYNEQF
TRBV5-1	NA	ASSGGLLAGGKGDTQY
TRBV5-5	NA	ASSLGQGRNEQY
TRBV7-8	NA	ASSLRHGQIIQPQH
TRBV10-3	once	AIRDRGSADTQY
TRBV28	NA	ASSPTRGLGNYEQY
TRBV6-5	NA	ASSYSRSRQF
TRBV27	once	ASSLSQGSYEQY
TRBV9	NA	ASSVKKPGQSSYEQY
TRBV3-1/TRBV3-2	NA	ASSQVSLAGGWFADTQY
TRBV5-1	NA	ASSSGYQGNTIY
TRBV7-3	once	ASSSRGPHEQY
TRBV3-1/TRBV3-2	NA	ASSQDGRGRKNIQY
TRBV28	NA	ASSPDIFEQY
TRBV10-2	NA	ASSVGGTTYEQY
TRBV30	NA	AWSVQENTEAF
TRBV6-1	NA	ASSELRAAIYGYT
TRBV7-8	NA	ASGTGAYEQY
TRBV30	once	AWSGALPLQPQH
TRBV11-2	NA	ASSLAYRPYEQY